This T cell receptor beta chain appears in the sequencing data of a study of blood T cells in healthy people across ages. A second PCR of 7 to 11 cycles used a sample-barcoded 5' primer and a J-beta primer mix. One entry per CDR3 protein, called by TCRdb with MiXCR from the 5' RACE reads. The sample has about 840,000 distinct CDR3 sequences, roughly 29% seen once. Note on this clonotype: The antigen is unknown. The junction departs from the called germline gene at one end, perhaps through a read error.

The CDR3 is 14 amino acids. Germline loops: CDR1 SSHAT, CDR2 FNYEAQ (reference sequence). The study's findings and limits: Long-lived donors carried more naive CD4+ cells and greater diversity than aged donors.

These data also featured in a second study, about T cells of mothers and their children. From that study: In cDNA synthesis, all of the extracted RNA was used at around 1.5 ug per 15 ul. Mothers gave over 9.5 million TCR beta CDR3 reads each, and children around 3 million each.

The specimen sequenced was blood. This clonotype was sampled from a woman in her thirties or forties in good health. This chain connects TRBV7-7 to TRBJ2-5, with D maybe TRBD2 (6 bases). The J call may be in error: the DNA end matches TRBJ2-1 better. The DNA of the CDR3 is TGTGCTAGCAGCTTATCGGGAGTCCAAGAGACCCAGTTCTTC. Its translation: CASSLSGVQETQFF.